These 20 T cell receptor beta chains originate from one sample sequenced in a study of technical replicates of blood from a handful of donors. Profiling relied on immunoSEQ multiplex PCR, and the TCRdb table lists in-frame clones only, not all of them. The table shows about 80,000 clones, with 90% to 95% occurring only once. The sequenced sample consisted of T cells isolated from PBMCs. The receptors come from a human donor in good health.

The gene calls are TRBV30 and TRBJ2-1; 10 nucleotides line up with TRBD2. The CDR3 has 14 amino acids. Per the germline V gene, CDR1 is GTSNPN and CDR2 is SVGIG (reference sequence). The J segment lost 10 bases and the V segment lost 5 bases, leaving 11 bases of the junction unmatched. The CDR3 reads CAWRELAGTCEQFF. In DNA, the CDR3 is TGTGCCTGGCGAGAACTAGCGGGGACATGCGAGCAGTTCTTC.

The CDR3 sequence is CASSLGQPNEKLFF. In DNA form, the CDR3 reads TGCGCCAGCAGCTTGGGACAGCCAAATGAAAAACTGTTTTTT. The rearrangement joins TRBV5-1 to TRBJ1-4, with D perhaps matching TRBD1 (5 bases). With 0 bases removed from V and 5 bases from J, the gap between germline ends came to 8 bases. This CDR3 spans 14 amino acids. In germline, CDR1 is SGHRS, CDR2 YFSETQ.

The chain employs TRBV9 and TRBJ2-3, with D possibly being TRBD1 (5 bases). The V and J ends lost 4 bases and 4 bases respectively, with 16 bases between them. Per the germline V gene, CDR1 is SGDLS and CDR2 is YYNGEE. This CDR3 is built from 15 residues. CDR3 residues: CASSPLRVGPDTQYF. The CDR3 DNA follows: TGTGCCAGCAGCCCCCTAAGGGTGGGGCCAGATACGCAGTATTTT.

The chain has TRBV19 and TRBJ2-3; D gene ambiguous. The CDR3 sequence is 12 residues long. CDR1 is LNHDA, CDR2 SQIVND, per germline (reference sequence). V was trimmed by 1 base and J by 6 bases, leaving 5 bases between them. Here the CDR3 DNA reads TGTGCCAGTAGTATAGGAGTGGATACGCAGTATTTT. As protein: CASSIGVDTQYF.

V and J are TRBV6-4 and TRBJ1-1; a weak D match, TRBD1 (6 bases). Looked up from germline, CDR1 is MRHNA and CDR2 is SNTAGT. This CDR3 is built from 13 residues. Trimming left V 6 bases short and J 0 bases short, with 8 bases between. The CDR3 reads CASSPGVNTEAFF. The CDR3, as DNA: TGTGCCAGCAGCCCAGGGGTGAACACTGAAGCTTTCTTT.

The V and J genes are TRBV9 and TRBJ1-1; 9 bases are a match to TRBD1. V lost 3 bases and J lost 0; bases outside the gene matches: 9. This CDR3 spans 17 amino acids. In germline, CDR1 is SGDLS, CDR2 YYNGEE. CDR3 sequence reads: CASSGRQGVAMNTEAFF. CDR3 nucleotide sequence: TGTGCCAGCAGCGGACGACAGGGGGTGGCCATGAACACTGAAGCTTTCTTT.

The chain carries TRBV4-1 and TRBJ2-1; TRBD2 matches at 9 bases. From germline, CDR1 is MGHRA and CDR2 YSYEKL. V lost 3 bases and J lost 6; bases outside the gene matches: 12. The CDR3 is 17 amino acids. The CDR3 bases are TGCGCCAGCAGCCAGGACAGCGAAGCGGGAGGTACCAATGAGCAGTTCTTC. Protein product: CASSQDSEAGGTNEQFF.

This chain links TRBV19 with TRBJ1-5; TRBD1 matches at 10 bases. The CDR3 has 16 residues. The germline gives CDR1 LNHDA, CDR2 SQIVND (reference sequence). The ends lost 3 bases at V and 6 bases at J; junction bases unmatched: 8. The CDR3 loop reads CASSIRQGARGQPQHF. In DNA, the CDR3 is TGTGCCAGTAGTATTCGACAGGGGGCGCGTGGTCAGCCCCAGCATTTT.

The V gene is TRBV5-1, the J gene TRBJ1-1, with TRBD1 as a possible D gene (6 bases). This CDR3 has 12 residues. The germline V gene encodes CDR1 SGHRS and CDR2 YFSETQ. The V end lost 8 bases, the J end lost 4 bases, and 12 bases lay between the germline ends. Here the CDR3 DNA reads TGCGCCAGTAGGGGGGGGGCCACTGAAGCTTTCTTT. It specifies CASRGGATEAFF.

Only one count was recorded for this clone. This chain joins TRBV7-9 and TRBJ2-5, with TRBD2 matching over 11 bases. Trimming at V came to 1 base and at J to 2 bases, leaving 6 bases not matched to a gene. The CDR3 has 17 residues. Germline CDR1 SEHNR, CDR2 FQNEAQ (reference sequence). CDR3 loop: CASSLVGLAGDQETQYF. CDR3 bases: TGTGCCAGCAGCTTAGTAGGACTAGCGGGTGATCAAGAGACCCAGTACTTC.

The chain recombines TRBV7-9 with TRBJ1-2; a possible D gene is TRBD1 (6 bases). V lost 5 bases and J 6 bases, leaving 10 bases between the germline ends. There are 12 residues in the CDR3. Germline CDR1 and CDR2: SEHNR and FQNEAQ (reference sequence). DNA for the CDR3: TGTGCCAGCAGCGGCAGGGGCGATGGCTACACCTTC. This encodes CASSGRGDGYTF.

The chain combines TRBV7-9 with TRBJ2-1; 12 bases are shared with TRBD1. CDR1 is SEHNR, CDR2 FQNEAQ, per germline (reference sequence). J was trimmed by 7 bases and V by 8 bases; bases with no gene match: 3. The CDR3 loop spans 13 amino acids. CDR3 region: CASGDRGRNEQFF. For the CDR3, the DNA is TGTGCCAGCGGGGACAGGGGGCGAAATGAGCAGTTCTTC.

V and J are TRBV11-2 and TRBJ2-5; TRBD2 might be the D (5 bases). CDR3 size: 16 residues. V was cut by 5 bases and J by 0 bases, with 16 bases left in between. Germline CDR1 SGHAT, CDR2 FQNNGV. The CDR3 sequence is CASSRGLEMYQETQYF. In DNA form, the CDR3 reads TGTGCCAGCAGCAGAGGGCTGGAAATGTACCAAGAGACCCAGTACTTC.

V is TRBV9 and J is TRBJ2-7, with TRBD2 identical over 11 bases. Germline trimming cut 4 bases from V and 2 bases from J; bases unmatched to any gene: 5. Germline loops: CDR1 SGDLS, CDR2 YYNGEE. The CDR3 spans 15 residues. The CDR3 region is CASSPGTSGPYEQYF. The DNA for the CDR3 is TGTGCCAGCAGCCCTGGGACTAGCGGCCCCTACGAGCAGTACTTC.

The rearrangement uses TRBV7-9 and TRBJ1-3; 8 bases fit TRBD1. There are 16 residues in the CDR3. The V and J ends lost 5 bases and 0 bases, in that order; junction bases with no gene match: 6. Germline CDR1 is SEHNR and CDR2 is FQNEAQ (reference sequence). This chain's CDR3 is CASSPTGESSGNTIYF. CDR3 nucleotides: TGTGCCAGCAGCCCGACAGGGGAAAGCTCTGGAAACACCATATATTTT.

This clone occurred a few times. This rearrangement joins TRBV19 to TRBJ1-1; a weak D match, TRBD1 (5 bases). The V end was cut by 6 bases, the J end by 0 bases, with 14 bases between. The CDR3 spans 15 residues. Germline lookup yields CDR1 LNHDA and CDR2 SQIVND (reference sequence). CDR3 nucleotide sequence: TGTGCCAGTAGCCCTATTGACAGCATGAACACTGAAGCTTTCTTT. This encodes CASSPIDSMNTEAFF.

This chain's CDR3 is CASSLADTPYEQYF. The CDR3 DNA follows: TGTGCCAGCAGCTTAGCGGACACCCCCTACGAGCAGTACTTC. The rearrangement joins TRBV7-9 to TRBJ2-7; D might be TRBD1 (5 bases). Trimming stripped 0 bases from V and 2 bases from J, with 8 bases between. Germline V lookup: CDR1 SEHNR, CDR2 FQNEAQ (reference sequence). This CDR3 is built from 14 residues.

V is TRBV4-3 and J is TRBJ2-3; perhaps TRBD2 as D (5 bases). Trimming stripped 4 bases from V and 0 bases from J, with 14 bases between. Germline V gene data show CDR1 as LGHNA and CDR2 as YSLEER. The CDR3 runs to 16 residues. CDR3 in DNA: TGCGCCAGCAGCCCGCTACTAGGAACTAGCACAGATACGCAGTATTTT. The encoded protein is CASSPLLGTSTDTQYF.

The rearrangement links TRBV19 to TRBJ2-2, with 7 bases lining up with TRBD2. This CDR3 comprises 15 residues. Trimming at V came to 3 bases and at J to 5 bases, leaving 6 bases not matched to a gene. Germline lookup yields CDR1 LNHDA and CDR2 SQIVND (reference sequence). CDR3 DNA: TGTGCCAGTAGTATGGGGGGGAGAAGTACCGGGGAGCTGTTTTTT. It translates to CASSMGGRSTGELFF.

V and J are TRBV2 and TRBJ1-5; TRBD1 matches at 10 bases. The CDR3 is 13 residues long. With V trimmed by 8 bases and J by 6 bases, 4 bases remained unmatched. Germline V gene data show CDR1 as SNHLY and CDR2 as FYNNEI. CDR3 loop: CASGGQGSQPQHF. The CDR3, as DNA: TGTGCCAGCGGGGGACAGGGGAGTCAGCCCCAGCATTTT.